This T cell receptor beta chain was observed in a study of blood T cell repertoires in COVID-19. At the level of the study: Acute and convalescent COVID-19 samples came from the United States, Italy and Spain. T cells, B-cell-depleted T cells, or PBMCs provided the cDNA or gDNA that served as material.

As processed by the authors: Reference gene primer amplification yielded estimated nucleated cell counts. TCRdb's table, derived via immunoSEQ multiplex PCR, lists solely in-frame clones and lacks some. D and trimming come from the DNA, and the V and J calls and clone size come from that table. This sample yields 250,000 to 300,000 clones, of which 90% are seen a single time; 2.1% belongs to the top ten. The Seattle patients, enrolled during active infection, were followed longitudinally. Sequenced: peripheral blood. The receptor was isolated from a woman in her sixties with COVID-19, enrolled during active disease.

Here the CDR3 reads CASSLVGTDSPLHF. As DNA, the CDR3 is TGTGCCAGCAGCTTGGTTGGGACTGATTCACCCCTCCACTTT. This rearrangement joins TRBV5-6 to TRBJ1-6, with TRBD1 as a possible D gene (5 bases). CDR1 SGHDT and CDR2 YYEEEE come from the germline V gene. CDR3 length: 14 amino acids. V lost 0 bases and J lost 8, with 9 bases in between.